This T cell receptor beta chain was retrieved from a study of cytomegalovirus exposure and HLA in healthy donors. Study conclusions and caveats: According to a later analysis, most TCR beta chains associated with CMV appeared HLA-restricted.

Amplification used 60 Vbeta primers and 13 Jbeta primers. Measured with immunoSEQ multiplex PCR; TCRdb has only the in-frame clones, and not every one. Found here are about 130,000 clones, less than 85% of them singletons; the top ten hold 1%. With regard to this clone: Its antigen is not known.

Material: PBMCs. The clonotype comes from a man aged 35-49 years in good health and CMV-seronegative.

The CDR3 DNA reads as TGTGCCAGCAATCGACAGGGGGAGGTCTACGAGCAGTACTTC. This codes for CASNRQGEVYEQYF. The chain employs TRBV2 and TRBJ2-7; 9 bases are a match to TRBD1. Germline V lookup: CDR1 SNHLY, CDR2 FYNNEI. The trim removed 7 bases at V and 3 bases at J, leaving 7 bases unmatched. CDR3 length: 14 amino acids.